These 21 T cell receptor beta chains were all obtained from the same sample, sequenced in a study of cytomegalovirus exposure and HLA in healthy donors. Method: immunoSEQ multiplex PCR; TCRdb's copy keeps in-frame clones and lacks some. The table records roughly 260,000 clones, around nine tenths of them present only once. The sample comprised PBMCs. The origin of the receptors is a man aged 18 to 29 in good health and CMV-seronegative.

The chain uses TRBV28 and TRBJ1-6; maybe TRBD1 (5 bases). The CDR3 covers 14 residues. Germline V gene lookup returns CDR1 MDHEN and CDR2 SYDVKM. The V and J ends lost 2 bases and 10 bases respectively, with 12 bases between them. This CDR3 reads CASSLGQGESPLHF. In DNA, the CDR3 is TGTGCCAGCAGTTTAGGGCAGGGTGAGTCACCCCTCCACTTT.

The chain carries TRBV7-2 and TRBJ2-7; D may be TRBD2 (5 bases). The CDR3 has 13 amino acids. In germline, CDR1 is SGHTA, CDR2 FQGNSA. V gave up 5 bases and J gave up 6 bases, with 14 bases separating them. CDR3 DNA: TGTGCCAGCAGCCTAAGGACGGCGGGCGAGCAGTACTTC. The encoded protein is CASSLRTAGEQYF.

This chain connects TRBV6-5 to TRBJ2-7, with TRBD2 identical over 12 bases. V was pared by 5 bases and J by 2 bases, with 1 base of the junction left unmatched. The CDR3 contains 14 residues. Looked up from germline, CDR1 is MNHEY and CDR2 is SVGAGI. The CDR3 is CASSRTSGAYEQYF. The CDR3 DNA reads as TGTGCCAGCAGTAGGACTAGCGGGGCCTACGAGCAGTACTTC.

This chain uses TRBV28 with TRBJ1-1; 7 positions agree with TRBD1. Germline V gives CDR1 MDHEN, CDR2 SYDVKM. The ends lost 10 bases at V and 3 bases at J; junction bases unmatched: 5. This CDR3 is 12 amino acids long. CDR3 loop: CAIEGAHTEAFF. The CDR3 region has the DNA TGTGCCATCGAGGGGGCGCACACTGAAGCTTTCTTT.

The chain's CDR3 is CASSPDRTSTDTQYF. The CDR3 coding sequence is TGTGCCAGCTCACCGGACAGAACTAGCACAGATACGCAGTATTTT. This chain joins TRBV18 and TRBJ2-3; perhaps TRBD1 as D (6 bases). Germline values: CDR1 KGHSH, CDR2 LQKENI. The germline V and J ends were trimmed by 3 bases and 0 bases, with 10 bases remaining between them. The CDR3 has 15 amino acids. Looking up the rest from reference TRBV18 and TRBJ2-3 gives the full variable domain: NAGVMQNPRHLVRRRGQEARLRCSPMKGHSHVYWYRQLPEEGLKFMVYLQKENIIDESGMPKERFSAEFPKEGPSILRIQQVVRGDSAAYFCASSPDRTSTDTQYFGPGTRLTVL.

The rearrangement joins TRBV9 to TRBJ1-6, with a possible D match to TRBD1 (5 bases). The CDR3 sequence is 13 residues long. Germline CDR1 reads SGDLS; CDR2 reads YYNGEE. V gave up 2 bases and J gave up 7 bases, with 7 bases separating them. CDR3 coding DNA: TGTGCCAGCAGCGTGGAGGGGAATTCACCCCTCCACTTT. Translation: CASSVEGNSPLHF.

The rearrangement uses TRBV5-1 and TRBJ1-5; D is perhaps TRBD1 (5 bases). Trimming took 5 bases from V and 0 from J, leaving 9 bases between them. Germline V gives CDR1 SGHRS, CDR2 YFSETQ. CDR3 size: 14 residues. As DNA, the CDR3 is TGCGCCAGCAGACAGACAGATAGCAATCAGCCCCAGCATTTT. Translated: CASRQTDSNQPQHF. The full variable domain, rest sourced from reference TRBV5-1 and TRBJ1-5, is KAGVTQTPRYLIKTRGQQVTLSCSPISGHRSVSWYQQTPGQGLQFLFEYFSETQRNKGNFPGRFSGRQFSNSRSEMNVSTLELGDSALYLCASRQTDSNQPQHFGDGTRLSIL.

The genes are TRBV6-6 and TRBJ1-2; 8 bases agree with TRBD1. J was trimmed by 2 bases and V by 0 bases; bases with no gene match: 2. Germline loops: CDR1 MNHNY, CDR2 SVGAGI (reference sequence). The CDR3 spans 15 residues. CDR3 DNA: TGTGCCAGCAGTTACTCTGGGACAGGCAACTATGGCTACACCTTC. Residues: CASSYSGTGNYGYTF.

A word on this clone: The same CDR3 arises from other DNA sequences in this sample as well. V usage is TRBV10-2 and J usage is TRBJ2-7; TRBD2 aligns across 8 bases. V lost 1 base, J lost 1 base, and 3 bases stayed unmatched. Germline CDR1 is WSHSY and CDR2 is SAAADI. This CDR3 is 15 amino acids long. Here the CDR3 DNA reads TGCGCCAGCAGTGAGTTGGCGGGGGGATCCTACGAGCAGTACTTC. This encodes CASSELAGGSYEQYF.

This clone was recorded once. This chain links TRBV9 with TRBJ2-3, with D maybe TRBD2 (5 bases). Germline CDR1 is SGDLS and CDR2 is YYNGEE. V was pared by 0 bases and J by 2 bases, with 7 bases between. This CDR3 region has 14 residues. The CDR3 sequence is CASSVDGDTDTQYF. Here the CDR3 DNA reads TGTGCCAGCAGCGTAGACGGGGACACAGATACGCAGTATTTT.

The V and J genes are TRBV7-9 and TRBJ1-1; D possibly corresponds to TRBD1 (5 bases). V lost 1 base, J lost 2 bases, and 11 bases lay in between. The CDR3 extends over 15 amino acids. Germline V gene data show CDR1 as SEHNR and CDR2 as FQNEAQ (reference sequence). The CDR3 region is CASSLGLGRNTEAFF. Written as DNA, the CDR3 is TGTGCCAGCAGCTTAGGACTGGGGCGAAACACTGAAGCTTTCTTT.

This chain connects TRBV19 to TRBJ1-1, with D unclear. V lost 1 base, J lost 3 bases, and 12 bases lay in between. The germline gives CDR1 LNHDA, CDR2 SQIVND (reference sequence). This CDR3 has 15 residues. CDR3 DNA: TGTGCCAGTAGTATAGGGGCCGGGGAGTACACTGAAGCTTTCTTT. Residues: CASSIGAGEYTEAFF.

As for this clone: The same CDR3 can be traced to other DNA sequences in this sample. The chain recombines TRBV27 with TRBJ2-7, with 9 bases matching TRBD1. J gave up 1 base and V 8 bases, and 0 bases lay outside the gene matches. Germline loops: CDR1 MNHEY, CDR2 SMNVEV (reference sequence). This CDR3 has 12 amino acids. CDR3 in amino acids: CASGTGSYEQYF. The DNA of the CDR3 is TGTGCCAGCGGGACAGGGTCCTACGAGCAGTACTTC.

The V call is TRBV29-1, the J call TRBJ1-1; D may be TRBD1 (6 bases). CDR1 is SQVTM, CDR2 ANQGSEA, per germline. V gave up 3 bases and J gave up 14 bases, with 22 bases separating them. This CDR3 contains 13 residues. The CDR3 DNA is TGCAGCGTTGACCCCACAGGGAACCTCGGCGTATTCTTT. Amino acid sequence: CSVDPTGNLGVFF.

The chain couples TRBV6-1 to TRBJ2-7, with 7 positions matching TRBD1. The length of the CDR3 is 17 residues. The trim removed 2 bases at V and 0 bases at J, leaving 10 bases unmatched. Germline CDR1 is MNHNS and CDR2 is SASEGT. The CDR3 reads CASSERGVEGASYEQYF. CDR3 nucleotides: TGTGCCAGCAGTGAAAGAGGGGTAGAGGGGGCCTCCTACGAGCAGTACTTC.

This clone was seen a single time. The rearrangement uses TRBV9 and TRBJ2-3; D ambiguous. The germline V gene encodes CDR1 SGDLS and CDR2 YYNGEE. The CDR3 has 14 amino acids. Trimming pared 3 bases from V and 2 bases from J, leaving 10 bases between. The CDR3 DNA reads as TGTGCCAGCAGCGCAACAGTTATCACAGATACGCAGTATTTT. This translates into CASSATVITDTQYF.

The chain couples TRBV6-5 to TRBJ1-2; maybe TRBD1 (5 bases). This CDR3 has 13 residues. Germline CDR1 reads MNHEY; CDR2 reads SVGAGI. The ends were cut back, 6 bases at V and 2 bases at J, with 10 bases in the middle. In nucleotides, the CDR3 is TGTGCCAGCAGCATGGACAAAAACTATGGCTACACCTTC. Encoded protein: CASSMDKNYGYTF.

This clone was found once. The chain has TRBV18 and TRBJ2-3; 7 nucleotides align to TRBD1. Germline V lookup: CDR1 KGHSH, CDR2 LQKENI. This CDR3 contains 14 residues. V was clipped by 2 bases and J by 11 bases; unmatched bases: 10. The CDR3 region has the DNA TGTGCCAGCTCACCAGAGACAGGGTGGCGTGAGCAGTATTTT. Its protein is CASSPETGWREQYF.

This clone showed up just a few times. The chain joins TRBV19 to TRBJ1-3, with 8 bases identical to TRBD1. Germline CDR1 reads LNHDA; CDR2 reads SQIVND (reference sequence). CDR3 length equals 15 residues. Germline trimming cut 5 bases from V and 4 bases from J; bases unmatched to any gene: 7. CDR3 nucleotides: TGTGCCAGTAGTCTATCAGGGGGCGTCGGAAACACCATATATTTT. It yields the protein CASSLSGGVGNTIYF. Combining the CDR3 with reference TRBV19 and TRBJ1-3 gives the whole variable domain DGGITQSPKYLFRKEGQNVTLSCEQNLNHDAMYWYRQDPGQGLRLIYYSQIVNDFQKGDIAEGYSVSREKKESFPLTVTSAQKNPTAFYLCASSLSGGVGNTIYFGEGSWLTVV.

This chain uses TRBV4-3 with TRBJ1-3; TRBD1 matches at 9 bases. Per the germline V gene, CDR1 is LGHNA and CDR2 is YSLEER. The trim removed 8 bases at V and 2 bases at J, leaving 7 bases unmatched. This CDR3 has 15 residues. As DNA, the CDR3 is TGCGCCAGCTCGAACCGGGACAGGGCTGGAAACACCATATATTTT. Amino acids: CASSNRDRAGNTIYF.

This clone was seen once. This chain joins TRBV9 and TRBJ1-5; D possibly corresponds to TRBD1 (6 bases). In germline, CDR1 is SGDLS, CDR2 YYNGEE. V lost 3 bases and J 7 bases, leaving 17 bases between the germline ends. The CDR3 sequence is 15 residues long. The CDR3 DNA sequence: TGTGCCAGCAGCGCCGGCCAGGGGAGAGGGCAGCCCCAGCATTTT. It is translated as CASSAGQGRGQPQHF. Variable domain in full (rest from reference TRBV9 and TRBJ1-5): DSGVTQTPKHLITATGQRVTLRCSPRSGDLSVYWYQQSLDQGLQFLIQYYNGEERAKGNILERFSAQQFPDLHSELNLSSLELGDSALYFCASSAGQGRGQPQHFGDGTRLSIL.